This entry lists 26 T cell receptor beta chains sequenced from one sample in a study of T cell responses to AZD1222 COVID-19 vaccine. TCRdb's copy holds only in-frame clones and misses some; the assay was immunoSEQ multiplex PCR. The top ten hold approximately 1.1% of the sample, which has under 130,000 clones, around 90% seen once. The input for sequencing was peripheral blood, taken on day 0 of AZD1222 vaccination. The receptors were gathered from an adult in good health.

The gene calls are TRBV27 and TRBJ1-5; TRBD1 agrees at 7 bases. The V and J ends lost 3 bases and 6 bases, in that order; junction bases with no gene match: 5. Germline lookup yields CDR1 MNHEY and CDR2 SMNVEV (reference sequence). This CDR3 has 14 residues. The DNA of the CDR3 is TGTGCCAGCAGTTTTACAGGGGTGAGTCAGCCCCAGCATTTT. This sequence encodes CASSFTGVSQPQHF.

This clone appeared a single time. This chain connects TRBV19 to TRBJ1-5; D call uncertain. V shed 3 bases and J shed 3 bases, with 9 bases lying between them. Per the germline V gene, CDR1 is LNHDA and CDR2 is SQIVND (reference sequence). The CDR3 contains 14 residues. In nucleotides, the CDR3 is TGTGCCAGTAGTATCTGGCAGTTCAATCAGCCCCAGCATTTT. Encoded protein: CASSIWQFNQPQHF. The whole variable domain, filled in from reference TRBV19 and TRBJ1-5, reads DGGITQSPKYLFRKEGQNVTLSCEQNLNHDAMYWYRQDPGQGLRLIYYSQIVNDFQKGDIAEGYSVSREKKESFPLTVTSAQKNPTAFYLCASSIWQFNQPQHFGDGTRLSIL.

The chain combines TRBV21-1 with TRBJ1-2. TRBV21-1 is a listed pseudogene. The CDR3 is 14 residues long. The CDR3 DNA reads as TGTGCCAGCAGCAAATCGACGCCGGACTATGGCTACACCTTC. This encodes CASSKSTPDYGYTF.

The V and J genes are TRBV27 and TRBJ2-7; the D gene is possibly TRBD1 (6 bases). This CDR3 is 15 amino acids long. V lost 2 bases and J lost 1, with 12 bases in between. Germline CDR1 is MNHEY and CDR2 is SMNVEV (reference sequence). CDR3 in amino acids: CASSLGGHPSYEQYF. CDR3 nucleotides: TGTGCCAGCAGTTTAGGGGGACACCCATCCTACGAGCAGTACTTC.

This clone occurred once. The J gene is TRBJ2-7, the V gene TRBV3-1 (or the pseudogene TRBV3-2), with unresolved D. V was clipped by 1 base and J by 1 base, with 8 bases between them. The CDR3 is 14 amino acids. Per germline, CDR1 LGHDT and CDR2 YNNKEL (reference sequence). CDR3 sequence: CASSQVSSSYEQYF. As DNA, the CDR3 is TGTGCCAGCAGCCAAGTCTCCTCGTCCTACGAGCAGTACTTC.

The chain joins TRBV6-6 to TRBJ1-1; no clear D. Germline V gene data show CDR1 as MNHNY and CDR2 as SVGAGI (reference sequence). The CDR3 sequence is 14 residues long. Trimming removed 1 base from V and 6 bases from J, with 12 bases in between. The DNA for the CDR3 is TGTGCCAGCAGTTACTTTGGGGTGAGGGCTGAAGCTTTCTTT. This gives the protein CASSYFGVRAEAFF.

The V gene is TRBV4-2, the J gene TRBJ1-3; unclear D gene. The CDR3 totals 16 residues. Germline V gene data show CDR1 as LGHNA and CDR2 as YNFKEQ. Trimming took off 0 bases at V and 0 bases at J, with 9 bases between the two ends. The CDR3 region has the DNA TGTGCCAGCAGCCAAGATCGCCGCAACTCTGGAAACACCATATATTTT. It encodes CASSQDRRNSGNTIYF.

The chain combines TRBV6-5 with TRBJ1-1; D ambiguous. Germline CDR1 MNHEY, CDR2 SVGAGI. There are 13 residues in the CDR3. The V and J ends lost 2 bases and 4 bases respectively, with 8 bases between them. For the CDR3, the DNA is TGTGCCAGCAGTTACGGGTTCTCCACTGAAGCTTTCTTT. Encoded protein: CASSYGFSTEAFF.

This rearrangement joins TRBV3-1 (or the pseudogene TRBV3-2) to TRBJ2-3; the D is unclear. The CDR3 spans 13 residues. Trimming removed 4 bases at V and 1 base at J, with 6 bases between. The germline gives CDR1 LGHDT, CDR2 YNNKEL (reference sequence). The CDR3 sequence is CASSRRGTDTQYF. In nucleotides, the CDR3 is TGTGCCAGCAGCCGAAGAGGCACAGATACGCAGTATTTT.

This clone was picked up one time. This chain uses TRBV28 with TRBJ2-7; possible D gene TRBD2, 6 bases. V lost 3 bases, J lost 2 bases, and 11 bases lay in between. Germline lookup yields CDR1 MDHEN and CDR2 SYDVKM. The CDR3 is 14 amino acids. CDR3 in amino acids: CASSLPRTTYEQYF. CDR3 nucleotides: TGTGCCAGCAGTTTGCCTCGGACTACCTACGAGCAGTACTTC.

The chain employs TRBV19 and TRBJ2-7; either TRBD1 or TRBD2 may fit D (5 bases each). Germline CDR1 reads LNHDA; CDR2 reads SQIVND (reference sequence). The CDR3 covers 15 residues. Deletions cut 5 bases from V and 3 bases from J, with 17 bases between. In DNA form, the CDR3 reads TGTGCCAGTAGTTGGGGGTCGGTAGGTCTCTACGAGCAGTACTTC. Protein sequence: CASSWGSVGLYEQYF.

The chain combines TRBV19 with TRBJ1-5; TRBD1 matches 8 bases. Per germline, CDR1 LNHDA and CDR2 SQIVND (reference sequence). V shed 6 bases and J 2 bases; nucleotides not matched to a gene: 6. The CDR3 covers 15 residues. CDR3 amino acids: CASSDPDRGNQPQHF. Here the CDR3 DNA reads TGTGCCAGTAGCGACCCGGACAGGGGCAATCAGCCCCAGCATTTT.

The CDR3: CASSAPGQGREQYF. CDR3 coding DNA: TGTGCCAGCAGTGCCCCGGGACAGGGACGGGAGCAGTACTTC. The V and J genes are TRBV6-2 or TRBV6-3 and TRBJ2-7, with 9 bases fitting TRBD1. This CDR3 is built from 14 residues. Germline V gene data show CDR1 as MNHEY and CDR2 as SVGEGT. The V gene end was trimmed by 5 bases and the J gene end by 7 bases; junction bases not matched to a gene: 9.

In DNA form, the CDR3 reads TGTGCCAGCAGTTTGAGAGCCGGAGGGCGCTCTGGGGCCAACGTCCTGACTTTC. This codes for CASSLRAGGRSGANVLTF. This chain connects TRBV7-2 to TRBJ2-6; TRBD2 might be the D (6 bases). CDR1 and CDR2 (germline): SGHTA, FQGNSA. The CDR3 length is 18 residues. The V end lost 6 bases, the J end lost 0 bases, and 18 bases lay between the germline ends.

V usage is TRBV7-9 and J usage is TRBJ2-2; a possible D gene is TRBD1 (6 bases). This CDR3 has 15 amino acids. Germline CDR1 and CDR2: SEHNR and FQNEAQ (reference sequence). Trimming cost V 2 bases and J 2 bases, with 9 bases left between them. DNA of the CDR3: TGTGCCAGCAGCTTAAGCAGGGGAAACACCGGGGAGCTGTTTTTT. Its protein is CASSLSRGNTGELFF.

J is TRBJ2-7 and V is TRBV30, with 8 bases matching TRBD2. This CDR3 has 12 residues. The germline V gene has CDR1 GTSNPN and CDR2 SVGIG (reference sequence). Losses at the gene ends were 5 bases for V and 7 bases for J; bases not matched to a gene: 7. Here the CDR3 DNA reads TGTGCCTGGTCAGCGGGAGTGAGGGAGCAGTACTTC. As protein: CAWSAGVREQYF.

The J gene is TRBJ1-2, the V gene TRBV10-3; no firm D call. The CDR3 spans 14 residues. The germline gives CDR1 ENHRY, CDR2 SYGVKD. V lost 4 bases and J 0 bases, leaving 9 bases between the germline ends. The CDR3 DNA reads TGTGCCATCAGTGGAAGTAACTCTAACTATGGCTACACCTTC. Translation gives CAISGSNSNYGYTF.

V usage is TRBV2 and J usage is TRBJ2-1, with TRBD2 matching 12 bases. Germline V CDR1 and CDR2: SNHLY, FYNNEI. V was clipped by 5 bases and J by 5 bases; unmatched bases: 4. The CDR3 consists of 15 residues. CDR3 residues: CASSRTSGNHNEQFF. CDR3 bases: TGTGCCAGCAGTCGGACTAGCGGGAATCACAATGAGCAGTTCTTC.

The CDR3: CASGLVVKDPGELFF. CDR3 coding DNA: TGTGCTAGTGGTTTGGTAGTGAAGGACCCCGGGGAGCTGTTTTTT. This rearrangement joins TRBV12-5 to TRBJ2-2; D unclear. The V gene's germline CDR1 is LGHNT and CDR2 FRNRAP. This CDR3 has 15 amino acids. V was trimmed by 0 bases and J by 6 bases, leaving 11 bases between them. The entire variable domain, with the rest obtained from reference TRBV12-5 and TRBJ2-2, is as follows: DARVTQTPRHKVTEMGQEVTMRCQPILGHNTVFWYRQTMMQGLELLAYFRNRAPLDDSGMPKDRFSAEMPDATLATLKIQPSEPRDSAVYFCASGLVVKDPGELFFGEGSRLTVL.

The chain is built from TRBV13 and TRBJ2-3, with D unresolved. Germline V lookup: CDR1 PRHDT, CDR2 FYEKMQ (reference sequence). The length of the CDR3 is 13 residues. V dropped 5 bases and J dropped 0 bases, with 6 bases sitting between them. In DNA form, the CDR3 reads TGTGCCAGCAGCGTCCTTAGCACAGATACGCAGTATTTT. This sequence encodes CASSVLSTDTQYF.

The chain is built from TRBV7-2 and TRBJ1-2, with 7 nucleotides matching TRBD1. CDR3 length equals 15 residues. CDR1 and CDR2 (germline): SGHTA, FQGNSA. V lost 4 bases and J lost 4; bases outside the gene matches: 9. In nucleotides, the CDR3 is TGTGCCAGCAGCTCACCTGACAGGGTCGCCTATGGCTACACCTTC. Residues: CASSSPDRVAYGYTF.

The V gene is TRBV25-1, the J gene TRBJ1-1; perhaps TRBD1 as D (5 bases). Trimming removed 5 bases from V and 2 bases from J, with 9 bases in between. The CDR3 covers 13 residues. Per the germline V gene, CDR1 is MGHDK and CDR2 is SYGVNS. DNA for the CDR3: TGTGCCAGCAGTTTGACAGCTAACACTGAAGCTTTCTTT. It translates to CASSLTANTEAFF.

The V call is TRBV5-1, the J call TRBJ1-5; no firm D call. Germline V gene lookup returns CDR1 SGHRS and CDR2 YFSETQ. The CDR3 is 17 amino acids. V shed 4 bases and J shed 6 bases, with 23 bases lying between them. The CDR3 protein is CASSPTPVRFQGQPQHF. The DNA of the CDR3 is TGCGCCAGCAGCCCAACACCGGTCAGATTTCAAGGTCAGCCCCAGCATTTT.

V gene TRBV6-5 combines with J gene TRBJ1-5; 8 nucleotides match TRBD1. V was clipped by 6 bases and J by 2 bases; unmatched bases: 6. The CDR3 consists of 15 residues. Germline assignment: CDR1 MNHEY and CDR2 SVGAGI. The CDR3 is CASSNGQGGNQPQHF. The CDR3 nucleotides read TGTGCCAGCAGCAACGGACAGGGTGGCAATCAGCCCCAGCATTTT.

This clone occurred a few times. The chain recombines TRBV28 with TRBJ2-7, with 7 positions matching TRBD1. This CDR3 is 19 amino acids long. CDR1 and CDR2 from the germline V gene are MDHEN and SYDVKM. V was clipped by 6 bases and J by 0 bases; unmatched bases: 20. In DNA, the CDR3 is TGTGCCAGCAGGGGCATTCCGGGACAGTCAAGGCGAAGCTCCTACGAGCAGTACTTC. It is translated as CASRGIPGQSRRSSYEQYF.

This rearrangement joins TRBV3-1 (or the pseudogene TRBV3-2) to TRBJ2-1; 11 positions agree with TRBD2. The CDR3 loop spans 15 amino acids. V gave up 4 bases and J gave up 2 bases; unmatched junction bases: 1. Germline-derived CDR1 and CDR2 are LGHDT and YNNKEL (reference sequence). The CDR3 loop is CASSPLAGAYNEQFF. DNA of the CDR3: TGTGCCAGCAGCCCACTAGCGGGGGCCTACAATGAGCAGTTCTTC.